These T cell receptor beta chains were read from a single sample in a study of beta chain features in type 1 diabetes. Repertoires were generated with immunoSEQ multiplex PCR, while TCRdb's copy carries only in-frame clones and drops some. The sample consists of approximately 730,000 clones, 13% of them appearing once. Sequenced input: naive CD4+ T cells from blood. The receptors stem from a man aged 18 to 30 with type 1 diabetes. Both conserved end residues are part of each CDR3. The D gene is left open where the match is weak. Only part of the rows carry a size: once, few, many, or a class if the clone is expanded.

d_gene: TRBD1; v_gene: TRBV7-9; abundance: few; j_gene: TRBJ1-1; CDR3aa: CASNRGQVNTEAFF; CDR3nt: TGTGCCAGCAACCGGGGACAGGTGAACACTGAAGCTTTCTTT
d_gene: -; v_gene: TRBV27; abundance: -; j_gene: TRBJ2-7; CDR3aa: CASPRGGDRHHEQYF; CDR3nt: TGTGCCAGCCCTAGAGGGGGGGACAGGCACCACGAGCAGTACTTC
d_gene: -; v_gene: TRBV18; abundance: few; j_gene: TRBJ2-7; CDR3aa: CASSPPQDKAIYEQYF; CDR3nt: TGTGCCAGCTCACCACCCCAGGACAAAGCGATCTACGAGCAGTACTTC
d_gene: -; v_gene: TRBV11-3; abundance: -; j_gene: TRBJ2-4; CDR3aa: CASSFRIRGQRVGNIQYF; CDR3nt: TGTGCCAGCAGCTTTCGGATCCGAGGGCAGAGGGTCGGAAACATTCAGTACTTC
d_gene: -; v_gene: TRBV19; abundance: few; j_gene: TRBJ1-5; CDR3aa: CASSSRESPQHF; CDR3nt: TGTGCCAGTAGTTCCCGGGAGTCACCCCAGCATTTT
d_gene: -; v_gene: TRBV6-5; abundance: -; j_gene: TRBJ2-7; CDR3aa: CASSIKPKGATEQYF; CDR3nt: TGTGCCAGCTCCATAAAACCTAAGGGCGCGACCGAGCAGTACTTC
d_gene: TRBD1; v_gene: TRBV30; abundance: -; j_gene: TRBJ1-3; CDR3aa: CAWSSPGQGSGNTIYF; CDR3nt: TGTGCCTGGAGTTCTCCGGGACAGGGCTCTGGAAACACCATATATTTT
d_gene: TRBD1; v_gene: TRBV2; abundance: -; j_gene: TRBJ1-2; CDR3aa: CASRTLRGLNYGYTF; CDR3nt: TGTGCCAGCAGAACCCTGAGGGGGCTCAACTATGGCTACACCTTC
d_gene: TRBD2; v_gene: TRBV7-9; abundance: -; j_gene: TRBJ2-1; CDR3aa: CASSLRTSGGSNEQFF; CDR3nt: TGTGCCAGCAGCTTAAGGACTAGCGGGGGGAGCAATGAGCAGTTCTTC
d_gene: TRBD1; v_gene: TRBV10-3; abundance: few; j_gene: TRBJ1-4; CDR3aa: CAISGDRGNEKLFF; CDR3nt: TGTGCCATCAGTGGGGACAGGGGAAATGAAAAACTGTTTTTT
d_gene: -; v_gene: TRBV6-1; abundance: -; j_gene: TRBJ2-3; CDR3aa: CASSDEGAVSTDTQYF; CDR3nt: TGTGCCAGCAGTGATGAAGGGGCGGTGAGCACAGATACGCAGTATTTT
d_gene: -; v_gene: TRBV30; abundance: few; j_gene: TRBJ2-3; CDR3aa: CAWSVVGSTDTQYF; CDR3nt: TGTGCCTGGAGTGTAGTGGGAAGCACAGATACGCAGTATTTT
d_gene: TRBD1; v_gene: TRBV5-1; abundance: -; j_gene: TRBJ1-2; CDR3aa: CASSLTGVGYGYTF; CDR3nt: TGCGCCAGCAGCCTCACAGGGGTGGGCTATGGCTACACCTTC
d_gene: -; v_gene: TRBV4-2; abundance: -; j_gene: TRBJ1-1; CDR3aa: CASSQVPAGRNTEAFF; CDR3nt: TGTGCCAGCAGCCAAGTCCCGGCGGGTAGGAACACTGAAGCTTTCTTT
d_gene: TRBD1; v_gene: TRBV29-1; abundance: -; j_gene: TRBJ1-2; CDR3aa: CSVEDQGAEEGGYTF; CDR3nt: TGCAGCGTTGAAGATCAGGGGGCAGAGGAGGGTGGCTACACCTTC
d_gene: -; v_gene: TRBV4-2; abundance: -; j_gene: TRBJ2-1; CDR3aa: CASSQGDREDEQFF; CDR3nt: TGTGCCAGCAGCCAGGGGGACCGAGAGGATGAGCAGTTCTTC
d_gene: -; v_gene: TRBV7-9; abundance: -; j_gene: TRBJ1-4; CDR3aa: CASSLPTNEKLFF; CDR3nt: TGTGCCAGCAGCTTACCTACTAATGAAAAACTGTTTTTT
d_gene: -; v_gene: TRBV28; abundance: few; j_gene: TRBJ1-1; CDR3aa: CASSLIMNTEAFF; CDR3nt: TGTGCCAGCAGTCTGATCATGAACACTGAAGCTTTCTTT